A selection of T cell receptor beta chains follows, all from one sample in a study of blood T cells in healthy people across ages. Each CDR3 protein is one row after TCRdb ran MiXCR on the 5' RACE reads. Of about 1.8 million distinct CDR3 sequences listed, about 50% are singletons. Specimen: blood. The receptor source for this set is a woman between 35 and 50 years old in good health. CDR3s include the opening cysteine and the closing phenylalanine or tryptophan. A D gene is named only where the DNA matches it firmly. Some rows mark clone size as missing; the rest say once, few, many or name a class of expanded clone.

>TRBV2|-|TRBJ2-7|-
CASSEGGVSYEQYF
TGTGCCAGCAGCGAGGGGGGGGTTTCCTACGAGCAGTACTTC
>TRBV20-1|few|TRBJ2-5|-
CSARELLQTQYF
TGCAGTGCTAGAGAACTACTGCAGACCCAGTACTTC
>TRBV7-2|-|TRBJ2-7|TRBD2
CASSLDGGGGSGEQYF
TGTGCCAGCAGCTTAGACGGCGGGGGGGGGTCAGGCGAGCAGTACTTC
>TRBV20-1|-|TRBJ2-7|TRBD2
CSARRGTSVNEQYF
TGCAGTGCTAGACGCGGGACTAGCGTCAATGAGCAGTACTTC
>TRBV6-1|-|TRBJ1-5|-
CASSGTGKGQPQHF
TGTGCCAGCAGCGGAACAGGGAAGGGTCAGCCCCAGCATTTT
>TRBV7-6|-|TRBJ2-3|-
CASSLFPNDTDTQYF
TGTGCCAGCAGCTTATTTCCTAACGACACAGATACGCAGTATTTT
>TRBV13|-|TRBJ1-2|-
CASSLWTENGYTF
TGTGCCAGCAGCCTCTGGACGGAGAATGGCTACACCTTC
>TRBV4-3|few|TRBJ2-7|TRBD1
CASSLRQGVAYEQYF
TGCGCCAGCAGCCTCAGACAGGGGGTGGCCTACGAGCAGTACTTC
>TRBV5-1|-|TRBJ2-1|-
CASSLFFSSSYNEQFF
TGCGCCAGCAGCTTGTTTTTTTCCTCCTCCTACAATGAGCAGTTCTTC
>TRBV24-1|-|TRBJ2-3|TRBD1
CATSDRWGQAMGTDTQYF
TGTGCCACCAGTGATCGCTGGGGACAGGCGATGGGCACAGATACGCAGTATTTT
>TRBV7-2|few|TRBJ2-5|-
CASSLASTSRRETQYF
TGTGCCAGCAGCTTAGCGAGCACTAGCCGTAGGGAGACCCAGTACTTC
>TRBV4-3|few|TRBJ2-1|TRBD1
CASSQVGTGGAYNEQFF
TGCGCCAGCAGCCAAGTCGGGACAGGGGGTGCCTACAATGAGCAGTTCTTC
>TRBV25-1|-|TRBJ1-6|TRBD1
CASSGQGRNSPLHF
TGTGCCAGCAGCGGACAGGGTCGTAATTCACCCCTCCACTTT
>TRBV4-3|few|TRBJ2-3|-
CASSQDRRWYQYF
TGCGCCAGCAGCCAAGATCGGCGATGGTACCAGTATTTT
>TRBV29-1|-|TRBJ2-7|-
CSVSSGSYGQYF
TGCAGCGTTAGCTCTGGAAGCTACGGGCAGTACTTC
>TRBV6-5|-|TRBJ2-4|TRBD2
CASSSPTSGGSNIQYF
TGTGCCAGCAGTTCCCCGACTAGCGGGGGGTCCAACATTCAGTACTTC
>TRBV20-1|-|TRBJ1-6|TRBD1
CSGRTGVVNSPLHF
TGCAGTGGACGGACAGGGGTTGTTAATTCACCCCTCCACTTT
>TRBV6-5|few|TRBJ1-5|-
CASSYGLGQPQHF
TGTGCCAGCAGTTACGGACTAGGTCAGCCCCAGCATTTT
>TRBV5-1|-|TRBJ2-5|TRBD2
CASSFGTGTSGGQQETQYF
TGCGCCAGCAGCTTCGGTACCGGGACTAGCGGGGGTCAACAAGAGACCCAGTACTTC
>TRBV25-1|-|TRBJ2-7|-
CASRAGVEQYF
TGTGCCAGCAGGGCAGGTGTGGAGCAGTACTTC
>TRBV7-2|many|TRBJ2-3|-
CASSLSQTTQYF
TGTGCCAGCAGCCTCTCACAAACAACGCAGTATTTT
>TRBV27|-|TRBJ2-3|TRBD1
CASSTLQGSSTDTQYF
TGTGCCAGCAGTACCCTACAGGGGTCTAGCACAGATACGCAGTATTTT
>TRBV3-1|-|TRBJ2-7|TRBD2
CASSHMRLAGSYEQYF
TGTGCCAGCAGCCATATGAGACTAGCGGGGTCCTACGAGCAGTACTTC
>TRBV7-2|-|TRBJ2-2|-
CASSSAWELFF
TGTGCCAGCAGCTCCGCTTGGGAGCTGTTTTTT
>TRBV11-2|-|TRBJ2-3|-
CASRKLGGEATDTQYF
TGTGCCAGCAGGAAACTAGGAGGGGAGGCCACAGATACGCAGTATTTT
>TRBV6-5|few|TRBJ2-1|-
CASTSRGLYNEQFF
TGTGCCAGCACATCGCGAGGCTTGTACAATGAGCAGTTCTTC
>TRBV3-1|few|TRBJ1-2|TRBD1
CASSQDPRTGGGYTF
TGTGCCAGCAGCCAAGACCCCCGGACAGGGGGTGGCTACACCTTC
>TRBV18|-|TRBJ2-5|-
CASSRTGNSAETQYF
TGTGCCAGCTCACGTACCGGGAATAGCGCAGAGACCCAGTACTTC
>TRBV12-3/TRBV12-4|-|TRBJ2-4|TRBD1
CAGSPRQGQTKNIQYF
TGTGCCGGCAGTCCCAGACAGGGGCAAACCAAAAACATTCAGTACTTC
>TRBV10-1|-|TRBJ1-2|-
CASSEGGTNRGYTF
TGCGCCAGCAGTGAAGGGGGGACCAATCGGGGCTACACCTTC
>TRBV9|-|TRBJ2-6|-
CASTYGPGANVLTF
TGTGCCAGCACGTACGGACCTGGGGCCAACGTCCTGACTTTC
>TRBV29-1|-|TRBJ2-7|-
CSVVPLGGWGPYNEQYF
TGCAGCGTTGTACCCCTTGGGGGCTGGGGGCCCTACAATGAGCAGTACTTC
>TRBV29-1|-|TRBJ2-7|TRBD1
CSVELQGTYEQYF
TGCAGCGTTGAATTACAGGGGACCTACGAGCAGTACTTC
>TRBV12-3/TRBV12-4|once|TRBJ1-5|-
CACTSASGSQPQHF
TGTGCCTGCACCAGCGCCTCAGGGAGTCAGCCCCAGCATTTT
>TRBV5-6|-|TRBJ2-5|-
CASSLGQTKETQYF
TGTGCCAGCAGCTTGGGACAGACAAAAGAGACCCAGTACTTC
>TRBV7-6|once|TRBJ2-7|-
CASSGGSPYEQYF
TGTGCCAGCAGCGGGGGGTCCCCCTACGAGCAGTACTTC
>TRBV6-5|once|TRBJ2-6|-
CASSYRGNLVSGANVLTF
TGTGCCAGCAGTTACCGCGGGAACTTGGTCTCTGGGGCCAACGTCCTGACTTTC
>TRBV4-3|-|TRBJ2-5|TRBD1
CASSHSGQGETQYF
TGCGCCAGCAGCCATTCGGGACAGGGGGAGACCCAGTACTTC
>TRBV20-1|-|TRBJ2-1|TRBD2
CSARVSGVSYNGQFF
TGCAGTGCTAGAGTTAGCGGGGTATCCTACAATGGGCAGTTCTTC
>TRBV24-1|few|TRBJ2-7|-
CATSDSGGLTYEQYF
TGTGCCACCAGTGATTCAGGGGGACTTACCTACGAGCAGTACTTC
>TRBV14|-|TRBJ1-1|-
CASSQDRRARAFF
TGTGCCAGCAGCCAAGATCGGAGGGCGCGAGCTTTCTTT
>TRBV27|few|TRBJ2-5|TRBD1
CASSYSLSGQGRETQYF
TGTGCCAGCAGTTACTCCCTATCGGGACAGGGGAGGGAGACCCAGTACTTC
>TRBV6-5|-|TRBJ2-7|TRBD2
CASNGLAREQYF
TGTGCCAGCAACGGACTAGCCCGCGAGCAGTACTTC
>TRBV4-2|-|TRBJ2-5|TRBD2
CASSQDDRRGLQETQYF
TGTGCCAGCAGCCAAGATGATCGGCGGGGGTTACAAGAGACCCAGTACTTC
>TRBV7-9|-|TRBJ2-5|TRBD1
CASSLWGGQGQETQYF
TGTGCCAGCAGCTTATGGGGTGGACAGGGACAAGAGACCCAGTACTTC
>TRBV4-1|many|TRBJ2-5|-
CASSQEWGETQYF
TGTGCCAGCAGCCAAGAATGGGGAGAGACCCAGTACTTC
>TRBV6-6|-|TRBJ2-1|-
CASSSLSPCGAYNEQFF
TGTGCCAGCAGCTCGCTTTCTCCTTGCGGGGCCTACAATGAGCAGTTCTTC
>TRBV28|few|TRBJ2-3|TRBD2
CASSSPRRGLSTDTQYF
TGTGCCAGCAGTTCCCCAAGGCGGGGGTTAAGCACAGATACGCAGTATTTT